A selection of T cell receptor beta chains follows, all from one sample in a study of graft-versus-host responses after intestinal transplantation. Libraries were prepared by immunoSEQ multiplex PCR; TCRdb keeps only in-frame clonotypes and omits some of them. The sample lists around 30,000 clones, approximately 93% occurring once. Source: PBMCs, taken 66 days after intestinal transplant. These receptors were obtained from a human patient who received an intestinal transplant, so some T cells may come from the graft donor. Each CDR3 is given with its conserved first and last residue. A D gene is named only where the DNA matches it firmly. Not every row has a clone size; where given, it reads once, few, many or a size class.

J: TRBJ1-2; D: .; size: few; V: TRBV6-5; DNA: TGTGCCAGCAGTTACGGTGGCTATGGCTACACCTTC; CDR3: CASSYGGYGYTF
J: TRBJ2-1; D: .; size: .; V: TRBV7-6; DNA: TGTGCCAGCAGCTTAGCACGGACCCACAATGAGCAGTTCTTC; CDR3: CASSLARTHNEQFF
J: TRBJ2-7; D: .; size: .; V: TRBV19; DNA: TGTGCCAGTAGTAGGCGGATACATAGGGCGACCTACGAGCAGTACTTC; CDR3: CASSRRIHRATYEQYF
J: TRBJ2-2; D: TRBD2; size: .; V: TRBV29-1; DNA: TGCAGCGTGGGACTAGCGGAGAAAAACACCGGGGAGCTGTTTTTT; CDR3: CSVGLAEKNTGELFF
J: TRBJ1-5; D: .; size: .; V: TRBV4-1; DNA: TGCGCCAGCAGTCGGACACACGTCAATCAGCCCCAGCATTTT; CDR3: CASSRTHVNQPQHF
J: TRBJ1-2; D: .; size: .; V: TRBV30; DNA: TGTGCCTGGGGGAGGCCAGCTAACTATGGCTACACCTTC; CDR3: CAWGRPANYGYTF
J: TRBJ2-7; D: TRBD2; size: .; V: TRBV6-1; DNA: TGTGCCAGCAGTGAAGGATACTTTGGACTAGCGGGGGACTACGAGCAGTACTTC; CDR3: CASSEGYFGLAGDYEQYF
J: TRBJ2-7; D: .; size: .; V: TRBV5-1; DNA: TGCGCCAGCAGCTTGGGTCAGGGATACTACGAGCAGTACTTC; CDR3: CASSLGQGYYEQYF
J: TRBJ2-3; D: .; size: .; V: TRBV6-5; DNA: TGTGCCAGCACCCACTTGCTGTCGCCGGATACGCAGTATTTT; CDR3: CASTHLLSPDTQYF
J: TRBJ2-7; D: TRBD2; size: once; V: TRBV19; DNA: TGTGCCAGTGCACGGGGGGCCTACGAGCAGTACTTC; CDR3: CASARGAYEQYF
J: TRBJ2-7; D: .; size: .; V: TRBV2; DNA: TGTGCCAGCAGTCCGGAAGTAGGGGACCCCCAGGGCGAGCAGTACTTC; CDR3: CASSPEVGDPQGEQYF
J: TRBJ2-1; D: .; size: .; V: TRBV10-3; DNA: TGTGCCATCAGTGAGTCTTATTTCTTTGGTGAGCAGTTCTTC; CDR3: CAISESYFFGEQFF
J: TRBJ2-1; D: .; size: .; V: TRBV11-2; DNA: TGTGCCAGCAGCTCTAGACTGAACTCCTACAATGAGCAGTTCTTC; CDR3: CASSSRLNSYNEQFF
J: TRBJ2-2; D: TRBD2; size: once; V: TRBV11-2; DNA: TGTGCCAGCAGCTTATTCCCTAGCGGAAACACCGGGGAGCTGTTTTTT; CDR3: CASSLFPSGNTGELFF
J: TRBJ2-7; D: .; size: once; V: TRBV6-5; DNA: TGTGCCAGCAGTTATCAGGTCTCCCAGGGCGAGCAGTACTTC; CDR3: CASSYQVSQGEQYF
J: TRBJ1-1; D: .; size: .; V: TRBV29-1; DNA: TGCAGCGTTCGGGCGGACCCATGGGCCACTGAAGCTTTCTTT; CDR3: CSVRADPWATEAFF
J: TRBJ2-1; D: TRBD2; size: .; V: TRBV15; DNA: TGTGCCACCAGCAGGTCTAGCGGGGGTACTGATGAGCAGTTCTTC; CDR3: CATSRSSGGTDEQFF
J: TRBJ2-1; D: .; size: .; V: TRBV5-1; DNA: TGCGCCAGCAGCTACAGGGCCGACCTGGGGTACAATGAGCAGTTCTTC; CDR3: CASSYRADLGYNEQFF
J: TRBJ1-1; D: TRBD1; size: .; V: TRBV12-5; DNA: TGTGCTAGTGGTTTGGGGCTTGGACCAGGGGGCACTGAAGCCTTCTTT; CDR3: CASGLGLGPGGTEAFF
J: TRBJ2-7; D: TRBD1; size: .; V: TRBV10-1; DNA: TGCGCCAGCAGTGCCTCCGGGACAGGGCTTGGTGAGCAGTACTTC; CDR3: CASSASGTGLGEQYF
J: TRBJ2-1; D: TRBD2; size: .; V: TRBV27; DNA: TGTGCCAGCAGTACATACAGCGGGGGGCTCTCCTACAATGAGCAGTTCTTC; CDR3: CASSTYSGGLSYNEQFF
J: TRBJ1-3; D: TRBD1; size: .; V: TRBV6-6; DNA: TGTGCCAGCAGTTCGCGACAGGGCTTCTCTGGAAACACCATATATTTT; CDR3: CASSSRQGFSGNTIYF
J: TRBJ1-4; D: TRBD1; size: .; V: TRBV4-1; DNA: TGCGCCAGCAGCCCCTTACCGGGACAGGGTGAAAAACTGTTTTTT; CDR3: CASSPLPGQGEKLFF
J: TRBJ2-7; D: .; size: .; V: TRBV19; DNA: TGTGCCAGTAGTATCACCTCGACAGTCTACGAGCAGTACTTC; CDR3: CASSITSTVYEQYF
J: TRBJ1-2; D: .; size: .; V: TRBV7-9; DNA: TGTGCCAGCAGCCAAAGTTACCTTACGGGGCACACAGCGGGCTACACCTTC; CDR3: CASSQSYLTGHTAGYTF
J: TRBJ2-7; D: .; size: .; V: TRBV19; DNA: TGTGCCAGTAGTATTGGGTCAGGCCAGTACTACGAGCAGTACTTC; CDR3: CASSIGSGQYYEQYF
J: TRBJ2-1; D: .; size: .; V: TRBV11-2; DNA: TGTGCCAGCAGCTTACTCCTACCGGGCGGCCCGGAGCAGTTCTTC; CDR3: CASSLLLPGGPEQFF
J: TRBJ1-2; D: .; size: .; V: TRBV7-2; DNA: TGTGCCAGCAGCTTAGATCGGGGGTCCTATGGCTACACCTTC; CDR3: CASSLDRGSYGYTF
J: TRBJ1-6; D: .; size: .; V: TRBV28; DNA: TGTGCCAGCCTGCAGGGCGGGTTTTGGAATTCACCCCTCCACTTT; CDR3: CASLQGGFWNSPLHF
J: TRBJ2-7; D: TRBD2; size: .; V: TRBV6-1; DNA: TGTGCCAGCAGTGAATGGCTAGCGGAAACCTACGAGCAGTACTTC; CDR3: CASSEWLAETYEQYF
J: TRBJ2-5; D: TRBD2; size: once; V: TRBV4-1; DNA: TGCGCCAGCAGCGAATGGACTAGCGGGAGCCAAGAGACCCAGTACTTC; CDR3: CASSEWTSGSQETQYF
J: TRBJ2-7; D: TRBD1; size: .; V: TRBV15; DNA: TGTGCCACCAGAGACCGGGACAGGGGCTACGAGCAGTACTTC; CDR3: CATRDRDRGYEQYF
J: TRBJ1-1; D: .; size: .; V: TRBV5-1; DNA: TGCGCCAGCAGCTTGTTTAACTCCCACACCATGAACACTGAAGCTTTCTTT; CDR3: CASSLFNSHTMNTEAFF
J: TRBJ2-1; D: TRBD1; size: .; V: TRBV6-1; DNA: TGTGCCAGCAGGATTGGGACAGGTCCCTACAATGAGCAGTTCTTC; CDR3: CASRIGTGPYNEQFF
J: TRBJ2-7; D: .; size: .; V: TRBV11-3; DNA: TGTGCCAGCAGCTTTGGGTCCCTCTCCTACGAGCAGTACTTC; CDR3: CASSFGSLSYEQYF
J: TRBJ1-6; D: .; size: .; V: TRBV28; DNA: TGTGCCAGCAGTTTCTCTTTGGGGGGTTTTTCACCCCTCCACTTT; CDR3: CASSFSLGGFSPLHF
J: TRBJ2-3; D: .; size: once; V: TRBV4-1; DNA: TGCGCCAGCAGCCACAGACCACTCCCCAACACAGATACGCAGTATTTT; CDR3: CASSHRPLPNTDTQYF
J: TRBJ2-5; D: .; size: .; V: TRBV4-1; DNA: TGCGCCAGCAGCCAAGATCATTCGGGGACGGGGGAGACCCAGTACTTC; CDR3: CASSQDHSGTGETQYF
J: TRBJ2-2; D: .; size: .; V: TRBV13; DNA: TGTGCCAGCAGCGACGGACTGAACACCGGGGAGCTGTTTTTT; CDR3: CASSDGLNTGELFF
J: TRBJ1-5; D: .; size: .; V: TRBV30; DNA: TGTGCCTGGGGACCCAATCAGCCCCAGCATTTT; CDR3: CAWGPNQPQHF
J: TRBJ1-5; D: .; size: .; V: TRBV19; DNA: TGTGCCAGTAGTATAGTTAGACAGTTCAATCAGCCCCAGCATTTT; CDR3: CASSIVRQFNQPQHF
J: TRBJ2-1; D: TRBD2; size: .; V: TRBV6-5; DNA: TGTGCCAGCAGTCAAGGACTAGCGGGGTACAATGAGCAGTTCTTC; CDR3: CASSQGLAGYNEQFF
J: TRBJ2-1; D: .; size: .; V: TRBV7-9; DNA: TGTGCCAGCAGCTTAGGCGTCCACAGAAGGGGCAATGAGCAGTTCTTC; CDR3: CASSLGVHRRGNEQFF
J: TRBJ2-1; D: TRBD1; size: .; V: TRBV19; DNA: TGTGCCAGTGCTGGACAGGGGGCCTACAATGAGCAGTTCTTC; CDR3: CASAGQGAYNEQFF